One sample yielded the 15 T cell receptor beta chains listed below, sequenced in a study of T cells in narcolepsy. Only in-frame clones appear in the TCRdb table, and some are missing; sequencing was by immunoSEQ multiplex PCR. The sample contains about 24,000 clones, approximately 81% of which appear only once. The material sequenced was memory (CD45RA-) CD4+ T cells from blood. The source of these receptors is a human donor in good health.

The chain joins TRBV28 to TRBJ1-6; a weak D match, TRBD1 (6 bases). Per germline, CDR1 MDHEN and CDR2 SYDVKM. This CDR3 has 15 amino acids. Trimming left V 4 bases short and J 4 bases short, with 11 bases between. The CDR3 bases are TGTGCCAGCAGTTCCCAGGGGAATTATAATTCACCCCTCCACTTT. It is translated as CASSSQGNYNSPLHF.

The rearrangement uses TRBV7-3 and TRBJ2-5, with 7 bases aligning to TRBD1. CDR1 is SGHTA, CDR2 FQGTGA, per germline. After removal of 0 bases from V and 1 base from J, the junction contained 2 bases not matched to a gene. The length of the CDR3 is 15 residues. The CDR3, as DNA: TGTGCCAGCAGCTTAACAGGACAGGTCCAAGAGACCCAGTACTTC. Its protein is CASSLTGQVQETQYF.

This clone was detected only a few times. The V gene is TRBV5-6, the J gene TRBJ2-5, with D perhaps TRBD1 (5 bases). The CDR3 covers 15 residues. Germline values: CDR1 SGHDT, CDR2 YYEEEE. V lost 2 bases and J 4 bases, leaving 15 bases between the germline ends. The CDR3 protein is CASSLRGAGRETQYF. CDR3 nucleotide sequence: TGTGCCAGCAGCTTAAGGGGCGCAGGGCGAGAGACCCAGTACTTC.

The chain employs TRBV4-2 and TRBJ2-7; 8 nucleotides agree with TRBD1. The V gene end was trimmed by 0 bases and the J gene end by 3 bases; junction bases not matched to a gene: 4. CDR1 and CDR2 (germline): LGHNA, YNFKEQ. This CDR3 comprises 15 residues. The CDR3 DNA follows: TGTGCCAGCAGCCAAGATCCCGGACAGGGCTACGAGCAGTACTTC. This codes for CASSQDPGQGYEQYF.

The CDR3 is CASSIGRGIYNSPLHF. The CDR3 DNA follows: TGTGCCAGTAGTATTGGAAGGGGAATCTATAATTCACCCCTCCACTTT. The V and J genes are TRBV19 and TRBJ1-6; tentatively, D is TRBD1 (5 bases). The CDR3 is 16 amino acids. Germline values: CDR1 LNHDA, CDR2 SQIVND (reference sequence). V shed 3 bases and J shed 3 bases, with 12 bases lying between them.

This clone occurred once. The chain links TRBV5-8 to TRBJ2-5, with 7 bases aligning to TRBD1. Trimming at V came to 4 bases and at J to 3 bases, leaving 12 bases not matched to a gene. Germline V lookup: CDR1 SGHTS, CDR2 YDEGEE. The CDR3 extends over 16 amino acids. CDR3 sequence: CASSTGQPQLKETQYF. The CDR3 nucleotides are TGTGCCAGCAGCACGGGACAGCCCCAGCTTAAAGAGACCCAGTACTTC.

The chain is built from TRBV5-1 and TRBJ2-3, with D possibly being TRBD1 or TRBD2 (5 bases each). Germline CDR1 is SGHRS and CDR2 is YFSETQ. This CDR3 region has 15 residues. The V gene lost 1 base and the J gene lost 1 base, with 10 bases spanning the gap. In DNA form, the CDR3 reads TGCGCCAGCAGCTTGAGAGGGACGGGCACAGATACGCAGTATTTT. Its protein product is CASSLRGTGTDTQYF.

Here the CDR3 reads CASRTPGADGYTF. CDR3 nucleotide sequence: TGTGCCAGTCGTACCCCAGGGGCGGACGGCTACACCTTC. V is TRBV19 and J is TRBJ1-2; a possible D gene is TRBD1 (6 bases). This CDR3 has 13 residues. V was clipped by 8 bases and J by 8 bases, with 18 bases between them. CDR1 LNHDA and CDR2 SQIVND come from the germline V gene (reference sequence).

This clone was counted a few times. This sequence joins TRBV19 and TRBJ1-5, with 8 bases lining up with TRBD1. From germline, CDR1 is LNHDA and CDR2 SQIVND (reference sequence). The CDR3 sequence is 16 residues long. V was clipped by 4 bases and J by 7 bases; unmatched bases: 12. DNA of the CDR3: TGTGCCAGTAGTAGGTCGGGCCAGGGGGCCAGACAGCCCCAGCATTTT. This sequence encodes CASSRSGQGARQPQHF.

The chain has TRBV9 and TRBJ2-3, with D possibly being TRBD2 (6 bases). Trimming removed 2 bases from V and 6 bases from J, with 13 bases in between. The germline CDR1 and CDR2 sequences are SGDLS and YYNGEE. The CDR3 consists of 14 residues. This CDR3 reads CASSVEPSGDTQYF. The CDR3 nucleotides are TGTGCCAGCAGCGTGGAGCCCAGCGGGGATACGCAGTATTTT.

V is TRBV7-2 and J is TRBJ2-2; no definite D call. The V and J ends lost 5 bases and 0 bases respectively, with 4 bases between them. The CDR3 is 13 residues long. Germline-derived CDR1 and CDR2 are SGHTA and FQGNSA. The CDR3 spells CASSLTNTGELFF. In nucleotides, the CDR3 is TGTGCCAGCAGCCTGACGAACACCGGGGAGCTGTTTTTT.

This clone was observed a few times. The chain employs TRBV2 and TRBJ2-5; possibly TRBD2 for D (6 bases). Germline CDR1 reads SNHLY; CDR2 reads FYNNEI. V shed 1 base and J shed 4 bases, with 13 bases lying between them. This CDR3 is built from 15 residues. The CDR3 loop reads CASSEEGLGGETQYF. CDR3 DNA: TGTGCCAGCAGTGAAGAGGGTTTGGGGGGAGAGACCCAGTACTTC.

CDR3 in DNA: TGTGCCAGCAGTGGTTTGAAGGGGGCCGGGGAGCTGTTTTTT. This translates into CASSGLKGAGELFF. This chain uses TRBV2 with TRBJ2-2; TRBD1 is a possible D gene (6 bases). CDR1 SNHLY and CDR2 FYNNEI come from the germline V gene. V was cut by 4 bases and J by 6 bases, with 12 bases left in between. The CDR3 loop spans 14 amino acids.

The V gene is TRBV19, the J gene TRBJ2-2; 9 bases agree with TRBD1. The junction had 18 bases not matched to a gene; V was cut back by 4 bases and J by 0 bases. Germline CDR1 is LNHDA and CDR2 is SQIVND (reference sequence). The CDR3 covers 21 residues. CDR3 amino acids: CASSTRGTGKLRWPNTGELFF. CDR3 bases: TGTGCCAGTAGTACCCGGGGGACAGGGAAGTTGCGTTGGCCGAACACCGGGGAGCTGTTTTTT.

V is TRBV4-3 and J is TRBJ1-1, with no clear D. Trimming shortened V by 0 bases and J by 9 bases, and 20 bases separated the two germline ends. The CDR3 extends over 16 amino acids. Germline V lookup: CDR1 LGHNA, CDR2 YSLEER. The CDR3 coding sequence is TGCGCCAGCAGCCAAGATCTTGTCTTTGGAGGCAGTCAAGCTTTCTTT. Protein product: CASSQDLVFGGSQAFF.